This TCR beta chain was sequenced during a study of cytomegalovirus exposure and HLA in healthy donors. The CDR3 length is 14 residues. Germline CDR1 is SGHRS and CDR2 is YFSETQ. Trimming took 0 bases from V and 8 from J, leaving 9 bases between them. With 60 Vbeta and 13 Jbeta primers, the PCR was carried out. TCRdb's table, derived via immunoSEQ multiplex PCR, lists solely in-frame clones and lacks some. This sample has 110,000 to 150,000 clones, with 80% found just once. The sequenced material came from PBMCs. The chain recombines TRBV5-1 with TRBJ1-6; no reliable D call. The origin of this receptor is a man aged 35 to 55 in good health and CMV-seronegative. CDR3 sequence (DNA): TGCGCCAGCAGCTTGGATCTACGGGATTCACCCCTCCACTTT. Its protein product is CASSLDLRDSPLHF. Full variable domain (remainder filled in from reference TRBV5-1 and TRBJ1-6): KAGVTQTPRYLIKTRGQQVTLSCSPISGHRSVSWYQQTPGQGLQFLFEYFSETQRNKGNFPGRFSGRQFSNSRSEMNVSTLELGDSALYLCASSLDLRDSPLHFGNGTRLTVT.